Presented here are 14 T cell receptor beta chains from one specimen sequenced in a study of T cell repertoires in cytomegalovirus infection. TCRdb re-called the reads with MiXCR, one entry per CDR3 protein. The sample includes tens of thousands of distinct CDR3 sequences, over 20% of them seen just once. For these TCRs, the target antigens are not known. This specimen consisted of CD8+ T cells from cultured PBMCs, obtained from culture after CMV antigen stimulation. The receptor set was obtained from a human donor in good health (CMV status not recorded). Some clones in this sample may be carry-over from other donors' samples.

This clonotype has only one observation. The CDR3 region is CASTPGQGHYGYTF. The CDR3, as DNA: TGTGCCAGCACTCCGGGACAGGGGCACTATGGCTACACCTTC. The chain uses TRBV6-5 and TRBJ1-2; 10 bases are a match to TRBD1. Germline V gene data show CDR1 as MNHEY and CDR2 as SVGAGI. This CDR3 spans 14 amino acids. V gave up 7 bases and J gave up 3 bases; unmatched junction bases: 5.

This clonotype has more than one count but fewer than ten. J is TRBJ1-1 and V is TRBV6-5; D gene unclear. Germline lookup yields CDR1 MNHEY and CDR2 SVGAGI. CDR3 length: 17 amino acids. The V gene lost 0 bases and the J gene lost 3 bases, with 17 bases spanning the gap. The CDR3 loop reads CASSYSSLSRRDTEAFF. The CDR3 region has the DNA TGTGCCAGCAGTTACTCTTCCCTATCACGCCGGGACACTGAAGCTTTCTTT.

This chain connects TRBV7-6 to TRBJ1-3, with D perhaps TRBD1 (6 bases). Germline lookup yields CDR1 SGHVS and CDR2 FNYEAQ. Trimming took off 6 bases at V and 0 bases at J, with 12 bases between the two ends. The CDR3 runs 15 residues. CDR3 residues: CASRPDRSSGNTIYF. DNA for the CDR3: TGTGCCAGCAGACCCGACAGGAGCTCTGGAAACACCATATATTTT.

This sequence joins TRBV12-3 or TRBV12-4 and TRBJ2-3, with D possibly TRBD1 on 6 matching bases. Trimming left V 2 bases short and J 2 bases short, with 8 bases between. The CDR3 has 14 amino acids. The CDR3 loop is CASSLYRVTDTQYF. The CDR3 DNA sequence: TGTGCCAGCAGTTTATACAGGGTCACAGATACGCAGTATTTT.

The sample holds a few counts of this clonotype. The chain joins TRBV7-6 to TRBJ2-7; D is perhaps TRBD1 or TRBD2 (5 bases each). V was pared by 2 bases and J by 6 bases, with 14 bases between. The germline CDR1 and CDR2 sequences are SGHVS and FNYEAQ. CDR3 length: 14 residues. CDR3 DNA sequence: TGTGCCAGCAGCTTAAGGGACCTCGATCCCGAGCAGTACTTC. This encodes CASSLRDLDPEQYF.

The V gene is TRBV7-2, the J gene TRBJ1-1; possibly TRBD1 for D (6 bases). The germline V gene encodes CDR1 SGHTA and CDR2 FQGNSA. The CDR3 extends over 15 amino acids. V was clipped by 2 bases and J by 3 bases, with 13 bases between them. CDR3 sequence: CASSLKDRRYTEAFF. CDR3 nucleotide sequence: TGTGCCAGCAGCTTAAAAGACAGGAGGTACACTGAAGCTTTCTTT. The full variable domain, its missing parts supplied by reference TRBV7-2 and TRBJ1-1, is GAGVSQSPSNKVTEKGKDVELRCDPISGHTALYWYRQSLGQGLEFLIYFQGNSAPDKSGLPSDRFSAERTGGSVSTLTIQRTQQEDSAVYLCASSLKDRRYTEAFFGQGTRLTVV.

The CDR3 reads CASSGPISPLHF. As DNA, the CDR3 is TGTGCCAGCAGCGGCCCGATTTCACCCCTCCACTTT. The chain recombines TRBV7-2 with TRBJ1-6; D not certain. The CDR3 contains 12 residues. Germline assignment: CDR1 SGHTA and CDR2 FQGNSA. Trimming pared 5 bases from V and 9 bases from J, leaving 8 bases between.

This clonotype was recorded many times. As DNA, the CDR3 is TGTGCCAGCAGTTTAGGTCAGGGGAACACTGAAGCTTTCTTT. The encoded protein is CASSLGQGNTEAFF. The rearrangement links TRBV12-3 or TRBV12-4 to TRBJ1-1, with a weak D call TRBD1 (5 bases). V dropped 1 base and J dropped 1 base, with 7 bases sitting between them. The CDR3 extends over 14 amino acids.

The chain uses TRBV19 and TRBJ2-2, with 8 bases matching TRBD1. In germline, CDR1 is LNHDA, CDR2 SQIVND (reference sequence). The CDR3 has 15 residues. Trimming cost V 7 bases and J 3 bases; bases outside gene matches: 7. CDR3 nucleotides: TGTGCCAGTATGATAGGACAGGGTCACACCGGGGAGCTGTTTTTT. Encoded protein: CASMIGQGHTGELFF.

The chain is built from TRBV6-2 or TRBV6-3 and TRBJ2-5; D is unclear. In germline, CDR1 is MNHEY, CDR2 SVGEGT. CDR3 length: 15 amino acids. Between the trimmed V and J ends, which lost 6 bases and 7 bases, there was a span of 21 bases. CDR3 nucleotides: TGTGCCAGCAGCTCCGGCCGGGCCGCGGTTCGGACCCAGTACTTC. It encodes CASSSGRAAVRTQYF.

This clonotype has a handful of counts. The genes are TRBV7-6 and TRBJ1-1; perhaps TRBD1 as D (6 bases). The CDR3 totals 17 residues. Trimming shortened V by 0 bases and J by 9 bases, and 23 bases separated the two germline ends. Germline-derived CDR1 and CDR2 are SGHVS and FNYEAQ. CDR3 DNA sequence: TGTGCCAGCAGCTTAGCGAAGACGGGGACACAGGGTGTGAAAGCTTTCTTT. Protein: CASSLAKTGTQGVKAFF.

This clonotype was detected a few times. The chain has TRBV5-6 and TRBJ1-5; no clear D. Germline CDR1 and CDR2: SGHDT and YYEEEE. The CDR3 is 12 residues long. The ends were cut back, 4 bases at V and 7 bases at J, with 9 bases in the middle. The CDR3 DNA reads TGTGCCAGCAGCCCACTAGGGCAGCCCCAGCATTTT. Its translation is CASSPLGQPQHF. The full variable domain, with the rest looked up from reference TRBV5-6 and TRBJ1-5, is DAGVTQSPTHLIKTRGQQVTLRCSPKSGHDTVSWYQQALGQGPQFIFQYYEEEERQRGNFPDRFSGHQFPNYSSELNVNALLLGDSALYLCASSPLGQPQHFGDGTRLSIL.

This chain joins TRBV7-2 and TRBJ1-2; D is unresolved. Per germline, CDR1 SGHTA and CDR2 FQGNSA. This CDR3 has 16 residues. V was clipped by 1 base and J by 0 bases, with 12 bases between them. The chain's CDR3 is CASSLVASVANYGYTF. In nucleotides, the CDR3 is TGTGCCAGCAGCTTAGTTGCGTCGGTAGCTAACTATGGCTACACCTTC. The variable domain in full, completed from reference TRBV7-2 and TRBJ1-2, reads GAGVSQSPSNKVTEKGKDVELRCDPISGHTALYWYRQSLGQGLEFLIYFQGNSAPDKSGLPSDRFSAERTGGSVSTLTIQRTQQEDSAVYLCASSLVASVANYGYTFGSGTRLTVV.

This clonotype has more than one count but fewer than ten. V gene TRBV4-2 combines with J gene TRBJ2-7; TRBD1 is a possible D gene (6 bases). The germline CDR1 and CDR2 sequences are LGHNA and YNFKEQ. Trimming shortened V by 3 bases and J by 3 bases, and 12 bases separated the two germline ends. This CDR3 has 14 residues. DNA for the CDR3: TGTGCCAGCAGCCAGGAAACAGGGTTCTACGAGCAGTACTTC. Protein sequence: CASSQETGFYEQYF.